The rows below give T cell receptor beta chains drawn from one sample of a study of T cell changes during pregnancy in multiple sclerosis. The repertoire was sequenced with immunoSEQ multiplex PCR; TCRdb's copy has only in-frame clones and lacks some. Among about 49,000 clones, around 94% were seen once, and the ten largest hold around 5%. The source material was CD8+ T cells from peripheral blood mononuclear cells, sampled before pregnancy. These receptors all stem from a female donor with multiple sclerosis, enrolled in a pregnancy study. The CDR3 runs from the conserved cysteine through the conserved F or W. The D gene is left open where the match is weak. Clone size is stated in some rows and not others, as once, few, many or a class when expanded.

j_gene: TRBJ1-2; d_gene: -; abundance: -; v_gene: TRBV2; CDR3nt: TGTGCCAGCAGTGAGATCAGGTCCAACTATGGCTACACCTTC; CDR3aa: CASSEIRSNYGYTF
j_gene: TRBJ2-7; d_gene: -; abundance: -; v_gene: TRBV5-4; CDR3nt: TGTGCCAGCAGCTTGGCCAACTACGAGCAGTACTTC; CDR3aa: CASSLANYEQYF
j_gene: TRBJ2-3; d_gene: -; abundance: -; v_gene: TRBV6-4; CDR3nt: TGTGCCAGCAGTGACTCAGTAGGTCGGACTGCTCCTTCTACGCAGTATTTT; CDR3aa: CASSDSVGRTAPSTQYF
j_gene: TRBJ2-1; d_gene: TRBD1; abundance: once; v_gene: TRBV27; CDR3nt: TGTGCCAGCAGCTACGGACAGGGTCGAACGTTCTTC; CDR3aa: CASSYGQGRTFF
j_gene: TRBJ2-7; d_gene: TRBD1; abundance: -; v_gene: TRBV5-1; CDR3nt: TGCGCCAGCAGCTGGACTCCGGGACAGGGGTCTAACGAGCAGTACTTC; CDR3aa: CASSWTPGQGSNEQYF
j_gene: TRBJ2-5; d_gene: -; abundance: -; v_gene: TRBV30; CDR3nt: TGTGCCTGGAGCGGGGGGCAGGGAGAGACCCAGTACTTC; CDR3aa: CAWSGGQGETQYF
j_gene: TRBJ1-3; d_gene: -; abundance: -; v_gene: TRBV27; CDR3nt: TGTGCCAGCAGTTTACGGGGATTCGGAAACACCATATATTTT; CDR3aa: CASSLRGFGNTIYF
j_gene: TRBJ1-4; d_gene: -; abundance: -; v_gene: TRBV4-1; CDR3nt: TGCGCCAGCAGTCACGACAGCAATGAAAAACTGTTTTTT; CDR3aa: CASSHDSNEKLFF
j_gene: TRBJ2-7; d_gene: TRBD2; abundance: -; v_gene: TRBV27; CDR3nt: TGTGCCAGCAGTGGGACCGTAGCGGGCCCTTACGAGCAGTACTTC; CDR3aa: CASSGTVAGPYEQYF
j_gene: TRBJ2-1; d_gene: TRBD2; abundance: -; v_gene: TRBV2; CDR3nt: TGTGCCAGCAGCACTACTAGGGCGGGAGGCTCCTACAATGAGCAGTTCTTC; CDR3aa: CASSTTRAGGSYNEQFF
j_gene: TRBJ2-4; d_gene: -; abundance: once; v_gene: TRBV5-4; CDR3nt: TGTGCCAGCAGCTTGCGGCGGGAAACCAAAAACATTCAGTACTTC; CDR3aa: CASSLRRETKNIQYF
j_gene: TRBJ2-2; d_gene: -; abundance: few; v_gene: TRBV6-1; CDR3nt: TGTGCCAGCCTTTCCGGGGAGCTGTTTTTT; CDR3aa: CASLSGELFF
j_gene: TRBJ2-5; d_gene: TRBD1; abundance: -; v_gene: TRBV7-7; CDR3nt: TGTGCCAGCAGCATACAGACAGGGGTGAGAGAGACCCAGTACTTC; CDR3aa: CASSIQTGVRETQYF
j_gene: TRBJ2-1; d_gene: TRBD2; abundance: once; v_gene: TRBV4-1; CDR3nt: TGCGCCAGCAGCCAAGAGAGCGGGACTCGTTACAATGAGCAGTTCTTC; CDR3aa: CASSQESGTRYNEQFF
j_gene: TRBJ2-1; d_gene: TRBD2; abundance: -; v_gene: TRBV30; CDR3nt: TGTGCCTGGAGTGTAGGCCAGCGGGGATACAATGAGCAGTTCTTC; CDR3aa: CAWSVGQRGYNEQFF
j_gene: TRBJ2-7; d_gene: -; abundance: -; v_gene: TRBV4-1; CDR3nt: TGCGCCAGCAGCCAAGTCGGGGTAGCGGACTCCTACGAGCAGTACTTC; CDR3aa: CASSQVGVADSYEQYF
j_gene: TRBJ1-2; d_gene: TRBD1; abundance: -; v_gene: TRBV6-4; CDR3nt: TGTGCCAGCCTAGGACAGGGGACCTATGGCTACACCTTC; CDR3aa: CASLGQGTYGYTF